The 29 T cell receptor beta chains in this list originate from one sample, sequenced in a study of cytomegalovirus exposure and HLA in healthy donors. PCR was performed using 60 Vbeta and 13 Jbeta primers. Assay used: immunoSEQ multiplex PCR; TCRdb lists only in-frame clones, some missing. Among tens of thousands of clones, 70% to 85% were seen once, and the ten largest hold approximately 20%. Material for sequencing was PBMCs. The receptor source for this set is a man between 65 and 85 years old in good health and CMV-seropositive.

The rearrangement joins TRBV5-1 to TRBJ1-5, with D hard to call. Germline CDR1 SGHRS, CDR2 YFSETQ. V lost 0 bases and J lost 2, with 9 bases in between. This CDR3 has 15 amino acids. The CDR3 nucleotides are TGCGCCAGCAGCTTGGGAGAGGGAGGCAATCAGCCCCAGCATTTT. Its translation: CASSLGEGGNQPQHF.

The V and J genes are TRBV5-1 and TRBJ2-2, with D perhaps matching TRBD1 (5 bases). CDR3 length: 15 residues. CDR1 is SGHRS and CDR2 is YFSETQ in the germline V gene. V dropped 4 bases and J dropped 5 bases, with 15 bases sitting between them. CDR3 sequence (DNA): TGCGCCAGCAGCGCGGCGACAGCGATTACCGGGGAGCTGTTTTTT. This encodes CASSAATAITGELFF.

The genes are TRBV5-1 and TRBJ2-3; 10 bases are shared with TRBD2. Per the germline V gene, CDR1 is SGHRS and CDR2 is YFSETQ. Trimming took 4 bases from V and 4 from J; bases not matched to a gene: 6. CDR3 length: 15 residues. The DNA of the CDR3 is TGCGCCAGCAGCCCGGGACTAGCGTCGTCAGATACGCAGTATTTT. Translation gives CASSPGLASSDTQYF.

V and J are TRBV5-1 and TRBJ2-3; 7 nucleotides match TRBD2. This CDR3 region has 14 residues. Germline lookup yields CDR1 SGHRS and CDR2 YFSETQ. V lost 1 base to trimming and J lost 7 bases; unmatched junction nucleotides: 6. The chain's CDR3 is CASSLTSEKNTQYF. In nucleotides, the CDR3 is TGCGCCAGCAGCTTGACTAGCGAAAAAAATACGCAGTATTTT. The complete variable domain, with remaining parts taken from reference TRBV5-1 and TRBJ2-3, reads KAGVTQTPRYLIKTRGQQVTLSCSPISGHRSVSWYQQTPGQGLQFLFEYFSETQRNKGNFPGRFSGRQFSNSRSEMNVSTLELGDSALYLCASSLTSEKNTQYFGPGTRLTVL.

This clone was found once. The chain links TRBV10-3 to TRBJ1-3, with TRBD1 identical over 7 bases. The J segment lost 0 bases and the V segment lost 7 bases, leaving 6 bases of the junction unmatched. Germline lookup yields CDR1 ENHRY and CDR2 SYGVKD. This CDR3 has 15 residues. CDR3 nucleotides: TGTGCCATCACCCGGGACAGCTCCTCTGGAAACACCATATATTTT. This sequence encodes CAITRDSSSGNTIYF.

The rearrangement joins TRBV11-3 to TRBJ2-3; D gene ambiguous. Germline-derived CDR1 and CDR2 are SGHNT and YENEEA. V gave up 5 bases and J gave up 0 bases, with 9 bases separating them. CDR3 size: 14 residues. In DNA, the CDR3 is TGTGCCAGCAGCCCAGTGTCTAGCACAGATACGCAGTATTTT. This translates into CASSPVSSTDTQYF.

The chain combines TRBV28 with TRBJ2-7, with TRBD1 identical over 7 bases. V lost 4 bases to trimming and J lost 10 bases; unmatched junction nucleotides: 7. From germline, CDR1 is MDHEN and CDR2 SYDVKM. The length of the CDR3 is 12 residues. CDR3 sequence: CASSWDSRAQYF. In DNA, the CDR3 is TGTGCCAGCAGTTGGGACAGCCGGGCCCAGTACTTC.

The rearrangement uses TRBV4-2 and TRBJ2-1; D is perhaps TRBD2 (6 bases). This CDR3 has 16 residues. The V gene's germline CDR1 is LGHNA and CDR2 YNFKEQ. Trimming took off 1 base at V and 1 base at J, with 11 bases between the two ends. The CDR3 DNA sequence: TGTGCCAGCAGCCAAGCTAGCGCCCTTTCCTACAATGAGCAGTTCTTC. Translated: CASSQASALSYNEQFF.

The chain has TRBV14 and TRBJ2-5; a possible D gene is TRBD2 (6 bases). CDR3 length: 12 residues. Germline V gene data show CDR1 as SGHDN and CDR2 as FVKESK. V dropped 8 bases and J dropped 4 bases, with 11 bases sitting between them. The chain's CDR3 is CASSLGLETQYF. The DNA for the CDR3 is TGTGCCAGCTCCCTGGGACTAGAGACCCAGTACTTC.

This chain joins TRBV29-1 and TRBJ2-3, with D unresolved. The CDR3 is 12 amino acids. The V gene's germline CDR1 is SQVTM and CDR2 ANQGSEA. The ends were cut back, 7 bases at V and 1 base at J, with 9 bases in the middle. The DNA of the CDR3 is TGCAGCGCAGAGGTGGGCACAGATACGCAGTATTTT. Its protein product is CSAEVGTDTQYF.

V usage is TRBV10-1 and J usage is TRBJ2-3, with 12 bases fitting TRBD2. The J segment lost 2 bases and the V segment lost 8 bases, leaving 5 bases of the junction unmatched. This CDR3 is built from 15 residues. CDR1 and CDR2 from the germline V gene are WNHNN and SYGVQD (reference sequence). The CDR3 DNA reads as TGCGCCAGCTCCAGGACTAGCGGGACCACAGATACGCAGTATTTT. Amino acid sequence: CASSRTSGTTDTQYF.

The gene calls are TRBV2 and TRBJ1-4, with D maybe TRBD1 (5 bases). The germline V gene encodes CDR1 SNHLY and CDR2 FYNNEI. V was shortened by 6 bases and J by 1 base, with 12 bases between the two germline ends. This CDR3 region has 15 residues. The CDR3 here is CASRGLQITNEKLFF. DNA of the CDR3: TGTGCCAGCAGGGGACTGCAAATAACTAATGAAAAACTGTTTTTT.

This clone was observed a single time. This chain uses TRBV27 with TRBJ1-5; 7 nucleotides align to TRBD1. Germline V gene sequence: CDR1 MNHEY, CDR2 SMNVEV (reference sequence). V trimming: 6 bases; J trimming: 4 bases; junction bases outside the gene matches: 3. CDR3 length: 13 amino acids. The CDR3 nucleotides are TGTGCCAGCAGCGTACAGGGGAATCAGCCCCAGCATTTT. Translation gives CASSVQGNQPQHF.

The rearrangement links TRBV30 to TRBJ2-1; 8 nucleotides align to TRBD2. The CDR3 length is 12 residues. Unmatched junction bases numbered 2, after V lost 5 bases and J lost 5 bases. CDR1 and CDR2 from the germline V gene are GTSNPN and SVGIG (reference sequence). In nucleotides, the CDR3 is TGTGCCTGGGTGGGACTAGACAATGAGCAGTTCTTC. Translating it yields CAWVGLDNEQFF.

The chain carries TRBV7-2 and TRBJ1-2; 7 bases line up with TRBD1. After removal of 5 bases from V and 2 bases from J, the junction contained 8 bases not matched to a gene. This CDR3 has 15 amino acids. Germline V gives CDR1 SGHTA, CDR2 FQGNSA. The CDR3 protein is CASSTYRGLNYGYTF. Written as DNA, the CDR3 is TGTGCCAGCAGCACCTACAGGGGCTTAAACTATGGCTACACCTTC. Complete variable domain (other parts from reference TRBV7-2 and TRBJ1-2): GAGVSQSPSNKVTEKGKDVELRCDPISGHTALYWYRQSLGQGLEFLIYFQGNSAPDKSGLPSDRFSAERTGGSVSTLTIQRTQQEDSAVYLCASSTYRGLNYGYTFGSGTRLTVV.

The count of this clone is one. The V call is TRBV5-1, the J call TRBJ2-2; maybe TRBD1 (5 bases). Trimming shortened V by 4 bases and J by 7 bases, and 17 bases separated the two germline ends. Germline values: CDR1 SGHRS, CDR2 YFSETQ. The CDR3 is 15 residues long. Here the CDR3 reads CASSLVTSGIGELFF. The DNA of the CDR3 is TGCGCCAGCAGCCTCGTAACTTCAGGGATCGGGGAGCTGTTTTTT.

J is TRBJ1-5 and V is TRBV2; possibly TRBD1 for D (5 bases). Trimming stripped 3 bases from V and 9 bases from J, with 12 bases between. CDR1 and CDR2 from the germline V gene are SNHLY and FYNNEI. The CDR3 runs 13 residues. The CDR3 DNA is TGTGCCAGCAGTGATTTAGGGGTATTGCCCCAGCATTTT. The encoded protein is CASSDLGVLPQHF.

V gene TRBV6-6 combines with J gene TRBJ1-2; 8 nucleotides agree with TRBD1. Germline V lookup: CDR1 MNHNY, CDR2 SVGAGI (reference sequence). The CDR3 has 12 residues. Trimming took 3 bases from V and 8 from J; bases not matched to a gene: 2. CDR3 loop: CASSYTGGGYTF. The CDR3, as DNA: TGTGCCAGCAGTTATACAGGGGGAGGCTACACCTTC.

The V gene is TRBV5-1, the J gene TRBJ2-7; perhaps TRBD1 as D (6 bases). Germline V gene sequence: CDR1 SGHRS, CDR2 YFSETQ. V was shortened by 2 bases and J by 4 bases, with 7 bases between the two germline ends. The CDR3 extends over 12 amino acids. CDR3 amino acids: CASSFQGYEQYF. The CDR3 coding sequence is TGCGCCAGCAGCTTTCAGGGGTACGAGCAGTACTTC.

The J gene is TRBJ1-5, the V gene TRBV19, with 8 bases that match TRBD1. J lost 7 bases, V lost 6 bases, and 5 bases had no gene match. CDR1 and CDR2 from the germline V gene are LNHDA and SQIVND (reference sequence). This CDR3 has 13 residues. For the CDR3, the DNA is TGTGCCAGTAGCAAGGACAGGGACCAGCCCCAGCATTTT. Protein product: CASSKDRDQPQHF.

This clone was detected once. V and J are TRBV5-1 and TRBJ2-5, with 8 nucleotides matching TRBD2. Trimming took 4 bases from V and 5 from J; bases not matched to a gene: 13. CDR3 size: 16 residues. Looked up from germline, CDR1 is SGHRS and CDR2 is YFSETQ. CDR3 in amino acids: CASSPFGEAGVETQYF. CDR3 in DNA: TGCGCCAGCAGCCCCTTCGGGGAAGCGGGAGTGGAGACCCAGTACTTC.

The gene calls are TRBV7-2 and TRBJ1-6; perhaps TRBD1 as D (5 bases). CDR3 size: 16 residues. Germline V gene sequence: CDR1 SGHTA, CDR2 FQGNSA. The V end lost 1 base, the J end lost 9 bases, and 16 bases lay between the germline ends. The CDR3 DNA sequence: TGTGCCAGCAGCTTAGATCCAGGGATACAATCTTCACCCCTCCACTTT. As protein: CASSLDPGIQSSPLHF.

The V gene is TRBV29-1, the J gene TRBJ2-1, with TRBD1 matching 9 bases. There are 10 residues in the CDR3. V gave up 5 bases and J gave up 14 bases; unmatched junction bases: 4. Germline V gives CDR1 SQVTM, CDR2 ANQGSEA. The CDR3 coding sequence is TGCAGCGTTTCCGACAGGGGGGAGTTCTTC. Translating gives CSVSDRGEFF.

This clone showed up just once. The chain has TRBV6-5 and TRBJ2-5; 10 nucleotides line up with TRBD2. V gave up 4 bases and J gave up 2 bases; unmatched junction bases: 4. CDR3 length equals 15 residues. The V gene's germline CDR1 is MNHEY and CDR2 SVGAGI. The CDR3 loop is CASSSTSGQQETQYF. The CDR3 DNA is TGTGCCAGCAGTTCGACTAGCGGGCAACAAGAGACCCAGTACTTC.

V gene TRBV30 combines with J gene TRBJ2-5; D perhaps matches TRBD1 (6 bases). CDR3 length: 13 amino acids. Germline V gives CDR1 GTSNPN, CDR2 SVGIG (reference sequence). V was cut by 4 bases and J by 1 base, with 10 bases left in between. The CDR3 is CAWTTGTQETQYF. CDR3 sequence (DNA): TGTGCCTGGACAACAGGGACCCAAGAGACCCAGTACTTC.

V gene TRBV5-1 combines with J gene TRBJ1-4; 8 bases are a match to TRBD1. CDR1 and CDR2 from the germline V gene are SGHRS and YFSETQ. V gave up 4 bases and J gave up 7 bases; unmatched junction bases: 6. The CDR3 contains 14 residues. The CDR3 sequence: CASSGQGASEKLFF. CDR3 coding DNA: TGCGCCAGCAGCGGACAGGGAGCGAGTGAAAAACTGTTTTTT.

V usage is TRBV11-2 and J usage is TRBJ1-3; 8 bases match TRBD1. Germline trimming cut 6 bases from V and 2 bases from J; bases unmatched to any gene: 6. Germline V lookup: CDR1 SGHAT, CDR2 FQNNGV. The CDR3 runs to 15 residues. Here the CDR3 reads CASSLIQGAGNTIYF. The DNA of the CDR3 is TGTGCCAGCAGTCTTATACAGGGGGCTGGAAACACCATATATTTT.

This rearrangement joins TRBV19 to TRBJ2-7, with TRBD1 identical over 11 bases. Germline V gene lookup returns CDR1 LNHDA and CDR2 SQIVND (reference sequence). CDR3 length: 13 residues. The trim removed 9 bases at V and 3 bases at J, leaving 4 bases unmatched. CDR3 bases: TGTGCCAGCGGACAGGGGGCTAGCTACGAGCAGTACTTC. It encodes CASGQGASYEQYF.

Regarding this clone: One end of the junction varies from germline; a read error may be responsible. The chain is built from TRBV13 and TRBJ2-3; TRBD2 matches 8 bases. The germline gives CDR1 PRHDT, CDR2 FYEKMQ (reference sequence). The CDR3 consists of 14 residues. The CDR3 nucleotides are TGTGCCAGCAGCCCCCGGGTAGAGGCCGGGACTAGAGTTTTT. Protein: CASSPRVEAGTRVF.